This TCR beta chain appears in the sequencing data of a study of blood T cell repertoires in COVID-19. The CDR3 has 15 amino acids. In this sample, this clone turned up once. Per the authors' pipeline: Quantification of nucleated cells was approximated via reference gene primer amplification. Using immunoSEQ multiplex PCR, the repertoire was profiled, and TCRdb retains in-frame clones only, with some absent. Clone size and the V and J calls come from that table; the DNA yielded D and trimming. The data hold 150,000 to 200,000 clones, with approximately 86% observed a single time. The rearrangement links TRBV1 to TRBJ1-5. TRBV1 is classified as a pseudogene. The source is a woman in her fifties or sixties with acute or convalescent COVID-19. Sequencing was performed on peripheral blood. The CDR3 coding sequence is TGCACCAGCAGCCAGACATCGGACTATAATCAGCCCCAGCATTTT. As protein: CTSSQTSDYNQPQHF.